This TCR beta chain was captured by sequencing in a study of response to subunit inactivated influenza vaccine. Study observations and caveats: It was the authors' suggestion that each seasonal influenza vaccination recruits few new T cells.

This clonotype was seen at least ten times. No antigen is known for it. CDR1 is SQVTM and CDR2 is ANQGSEA in the germline V gene. The trim removed 2 bases at V and 7 bases at J, leaving 6 bases unmatched. This CDR3 is 13 amino acids long. Each CDR3 protein gets one entry after TCRdb re-called the RT-PCR reads with MiXCR. The sample has roughly 190,000 distinct CDR3 sequences; under 15% are singletons. The sample here was CD8+ T cells sorted from PBMCs, taken about 5 days after vaccination. The clonotype originates from a man aged 45-60 years who received an inactivated influenza vaccine. This rearrangement joins TRBV29-1 to TRBJ2-3, with 7 bases lining up with TRBD2. CDR3 nucleotides: TGCAGCGTTGAAAAAGGGGAGGGAAATACGCAGTATTTT. Amino acid sequence: CSVEKGEGNTQYF.